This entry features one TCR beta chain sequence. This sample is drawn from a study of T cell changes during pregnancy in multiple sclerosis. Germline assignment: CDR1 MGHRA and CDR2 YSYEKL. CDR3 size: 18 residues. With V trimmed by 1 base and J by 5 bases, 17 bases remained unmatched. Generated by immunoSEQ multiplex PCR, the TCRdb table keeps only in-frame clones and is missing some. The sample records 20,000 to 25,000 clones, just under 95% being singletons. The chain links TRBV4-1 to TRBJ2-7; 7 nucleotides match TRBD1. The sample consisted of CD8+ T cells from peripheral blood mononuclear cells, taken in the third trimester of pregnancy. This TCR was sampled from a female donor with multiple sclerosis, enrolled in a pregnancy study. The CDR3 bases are TGCGCCAGCAGCCAAGCCCCCATAGGGGGCCCACCGGACGACGAGCAGTACTTC. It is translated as CASSQAPIGGPPDDEQYF.